Below are 20 T cell receptor beta chains sequenced from a single sample in a study of T cell responses to AZD1222 COVID-19 vaccine (dated by TCRdb to about 2021). Library preparation used the immunoSEQ multiplex PCR assay. Imported from immuneACCESS, the table was reduced by TCRdb to in-frame sequences with V and J called. These copies leave out some clones; in studies compared against another copy, an unresolved V gene accounts for under half, and the cause of the remainder is not known. The table for this sample lists 75,000 to 90,000 clones; approximately 85% of them were counted only once. The ten top clones hold 3.4% of the sample. What the time point label conveys for this sample: about 28 days (+/-7) after the second vaccine dose. Source: peripheral blood, taken 28 days after the second AZD1222 dose. The origin of the receptors is an adult who received the AZD1222 COVID-19 vaccine.

The chain combines TRBV5-1 with TRBJ2-3; the D gene is possibly TRBD2 (6 bases). The CDR3 extends over 14 amino acids. V lost 4 bases to trimming and J lost 0 bases, with 9 bases between them. Germline V gives CDR1 SGHRS, CDR2 YFSETQ. The CDR3 bases are TGCGCCAGCAGCGGAGGGACTAGCACAGATACGCAGTATTTT. Translation gives CASSGGTSTDTQYF. Looking up the rest from reference TRBV5-1 and TRBJ2-3 gives the full variable domain: KAGVTQTPRYLIKTRGQQVTLSCSPISGHRSVSWYQQTPGQGLQFLFEYFSETQRNKGNFPGRFSGRQFSNSRSEMNVSTLELGDSALYLCASSGGTSTDTQYFGPGTRLTVL.

V and J are TRBV7-2 and TRBJ2-3; the match to TRBD2 covers 14 bases. V shed 4 bases and J 5 bases; nucleotides not matched to a gene: 5. The CDR3 runs to 16 residues. The germline CDR1 and CDR2 sequences are SGHTA and FQGNSA. The CDR3 region has the DNA TGTGCCAGCAGCTCGGGACTAGCGGGAGCCGTAGATACGCAGTATTTT. It yields the protein CASSSGLAGAVDTQYF.

For the CDR3, the DNA is TGTGCCAGCAGCCATTTTAATGCCCGGGGGGCACAAGGGGAAAAACTGTTTTTT. As protein: CASSHFNARGAQGEKLFF. The V and J genes are TRBV14 and TRBJ1-4, with TRBD1 as a possible D gene (6 bases). V lost 3 bases and J 8 bases, leaving 25 bases between the germline ends. The CDR3 sequence is 18 residues long. In germline, CDR1 is SGHDN, CDR2 FVKESK. The full variable domain, its missing parts supplied by reference TRBV14 and TRBJ1-4, is EAGVTQFPSHSVIEKGQTVTLRCDPISGHDNLYWYRRVMGKEIKFLLHFVKESKQDESGMPNNRFLAERTGGTYSTLKVQPAELEDSGVYFCASSHFNARGAQGEKLFFGSGTQLSVL.

This chain connects TRBV12-3 or TRBV12-4 to TRBJ1-1; D not certain. Trimming cost V 6 bases and J 7 bases, with 12 bases left between them. This CDR3 region has 12 residues. The CDR3 region has the DNA TGTGCCAGCAGGGGGATTAACGATGAAGCTTTCTTT. This codes for CASRGINDEAFF.

CDR3 bases: TGTGCCAGCAGCCCGGGGTCGAGCTACGAGCAGTACTTC. It is translated as CASSPGSSYEQYF. V and J are TRBV5-6 and TRBJ2-7, with D possibly being TRBD2 (5 bases). In germline, CDR1 is SGHDT, CDR2 YYEEEE. This CDR3 is 13 amino acids long. V lost 4 bases and J 3 bases, leaving 11 bases between the germline ends.

V usage is TRBV29-1 and J usage is TRBJ1-2; TRBD1 agrees at 7 bases. The germline CDR1 and CDR2 sequences are SQVTM and ANQGSEA. There are 13 residues in the CDR3. J lost 4 bases, V lost 4 bases, and 6 bases had no gene match. For the CDR3, the DNA is TGCAGCGTTGTCCGGACAGGCCGCTATGGCTACACCTTC. Protein sequence: CSVVRTGRYGYTF.

The V gene is TRBV2, the J gene TRBJ1-1; D is uncertain. Germline-derived CDR1 and CDR2 are SNHLY and FYNNEI. This CDR3 has 16 residues. V lost 7 bases, J lost 0 bases, and 18 bases lay in between. CDR3 residues: CASTEVTYGVNTEAFF. The CDR3 bases are TGTGCCAGCACAGAGGTGACTTATGGGGTGAACACTGAAGCTTTCTTT.

This clone was recorded once. The J gene is TRBJ2-2, the V gene TRBV18, with 11 bases aligning to TRBD2. There are 17 residues in the CDR3. The germline V gene encodes CDR1 KGHSH and CDR2 LQKENI. V lost 3 bases, J lost 3 bases, and 6 bases stayed unmatched. CDR3 sequence: CASSPALAGADTGELFF. For the CDR3, the DNA is TGTGCCAGCTCACCGGCACTAGCGGGAGCGGACACCGGGGAGCTGTTTTTT. The whole variable domain, remainder taken from reference TRBV18 and TRBJ2-2, is NAGVMQNPRHLVRRRGQEARLRCSPMKGHSHVYWYRQLPEEGLKFMVYLQKENIIDESGMPKERFSAEFPKEGPSILRIQQVVRGDSAAYFCASSPALAGADTGELFFGEGSRLTVL.

V usage is TRBV4-2 and J usage is TRBJ2-2; D gene ambiguous. V was cut by 4 bases and J by 4 bases, with 7 bases left in between. Per the germline V gene, CDR1 is LGHNA and CDR2 is YNFKEQ. The CDR3 is made up of 13 amino acids. This chain's CDR3 is CASSLGFTGELFF. The CDR3 DNA follows: TGTGCCAGCAGCCTAGGGTTCACCGGGGAGCTGTTTTTT.

The chain carries TRBV19 and TRBJ1-5; D is uncertain. CDR1 LNHDA and CDR2 SQIVND come from the germline V gene (reference sequence). The CDR3 is made up of 12 amino acids. The V end was cut by 6 bases, the J end by 0 bases, with 3 bases between. For the CDR3, the DNA is TGTGCCAGTAGCTTTAGCAATCAGCCCCAGCATTTT. It is translated as CASSFSNQPQHF.

The chain combines TRBV18 with TRBJ2-1; D possibly matches TRBD1 or TRBD2 (6 bases each). Germline CDR1 KGHSH, CDR2 LQKENI. Trimming cost V 3 bases and J 8 bases, with 20 bases left between them. The CDR3 loop spans 16 amino acids. This CDR3 is CASSPPGVRGRDEQFF. DNA of the CDR3: TGTGCCAGCTCACCCCCCGGGGTTCGGGGGCGGGATGAGCAGTTCTTC. The full variable domain, its missing parts supplied by reference TRBV18 and TRBJ2-1, is NAGVMQNPRHLVRRRGQEARLRCSPMKGHSHVYWYRQLPEEGLKFMVYLQKENIIDESGMPKERFSAEFPKEGPSILRIQQVVRGDSAAYFCASSPPGVRGRDEQFFGPGTRLTVL.

The chain carries TRBV9 and TRBJ2-7; the D gene could be TRBD1 or TRBD2 (6 bases each). Germline CDR1 reads SGDLS; CDR2 reads YYNGEE. Between the trimmed V and J ends, which lost 0 bases and 2 bases, there was a span of 9 bases. This CDR3 comprises 14 residues. For the CDR3, the DNA is TGTGCCAGCAGCGTAGAAGGGGGGCCCTACGAGCAGTACTTC. Encoded protein: CASSVEGGPYEQYF.

V usage is TRBV5-1 and J usage is TRBJ2-7, with TRBD2 as a possible D gene (6 bases). The length of the CDR3 is 15 residues. Per germline, CDR1 SGHRS and CDR2 YFSETQ. V lost 2 bases to trimming and J lost 2 bases, with 14 bases between them. The CDR3 nucleotides are TGCGCCAGCAGCTTTAGGCGGGAAACCGCCTACGAGCAGTACTTC. As protein: CASSFRRETAYEQYF.

The chain joins TRBV5-1 to TRBJ1-5; 8 nucleotides line up with TRBD1. This CDR3 is built from 15 residues. CDR1 and CDR2 (germline): SGHRS, YFSETQ. J gave up 4 bases and V 4 bases, and 7 bases lay outside the gene matches. In nucleotides, the CDR3 is TGCGCCAGCAGCATCGACGGACAGGGAAATCAGCCCCAGCATTTT. Amino acids: CASSIDGQGNQPQHF.

The chain uses TRBV5-5 and TRBJ2-3, with 7 nucleotides matching TRBD2. The ends lost 2 bases at V and 5 bases at J; junction bases unmatched: 5. The germline V gene encodes CDR1 SGHKS and CDR2 YYEKEE (reference sequence). The CDR3 sequence is 14 residues long. The chain's CDR3 is CASSFEGGVDTQYF. The DNA of the CDR3 is TGTGCCAGCAGCTTCGAGGGAGGGGTAGATACGCAGTATTTT.

The rearrangement uses TRBV28 and TRBJ1-1, with TRBD1 as a possible D gene (6 bases). The germline CDR1 and CDR2 sequences are MDHEN and SYDVKM. The CDR3 has 14 residues. Trimming took 2 bases from V and 10 from J, leaving 17 bases between them. DNA of the CDR3: TGTGCCAGCAGTTTAACGGGGGGCGGCGGGGGAGCTTTCTTT. As protein: CASSLTGGGGGAFF.

The V call is TRBV6-1, the J call TRBJ1-2, with 9 bases aligning to TRBD1. The germline V gene has CDR1 MNHNS and CDR2 SASEGT. The CDR3 is made up of 14 amino acids. Trimming took 2 bases from V and 7 from J; bases not matched to a gene: 5. The CDR3 is CASSERTGEVGYTF. CDR3 in DNA: TGTGCCAGCAGTGAACGGACAGGGGAAGTTGGCTACACCTTC.

The chain is built from TRBV28 and TRBJ1-5; D unclear. The germline V and J ends were trimmed by 4 bases and 6 bases, with 7 bases remaining between them. Germline CDR1 is MDHEN and CDR2 is SYDVKM. The CDR3 is 12 amino acids. CDR3 DNA: TGTGCCAGCAGTTCGGATTTTCAGCCCCAGCATTTT. Translated, it gives CASSSDFQPQHF.

The chain employs TRBV27 and TRBJ2-7; 12 bases are shared with TRBD1. V was pared by 6 bases and J by 5 bases, with 5 bases of the junction left unmatched. The CDR3 contains 14 residues. Per germline, CDR1 MNHEY and CDR2 SMNVEV (reference sequence). CDR3 sequence (DNA): TGTGCCAGCAGACTGGGACAGGGGGCACACGAGCAGTACTTC. It codes for CASRLGQGAHEQYF.

The chain recombines TRBV7-3 with TRBJ2-6; D unclear. In germline, CDR1 is SGHTA, CDR2 FQGTGA. Trimming removed 3 bases from V and 0 bases from J, with 6 bases in between. There are 15 residues in the CDR3. CDR3 DNA: TGTGCCAGCAGCTTTAGGGCCTCTGGGGCCAACGTCCTGACTTTC. Protein product: CASSFRASGANVLTF.